A single sample is the source of the 14 T cell receptor beta chains below, sequenced in a study of somatic mutations in cytotoxic T cells in rheumatoid arthritis (TCRdb year 2017). Library creation used the immunoSEQ multiplex PCR assay. This immuneACCESS table, as held by TCRdb, lists in-frame sequences with V and J called but not all clones. Of the missing ones, under half trace to an unresolved V gene in checked studies; the others have no known cause. This sample is represented by about 33,000 clones; roughly 80% of them were singletons. The ten biggest clones cover roughly 3.2% of the sample. Sequenced sample: CD8+ T cells sorted from blood. These receptors were collected from a man aged 40-55 years in good health.

The chain combines TRBV5-1 with TRBJ2-7; 7 bases are a match to TRBD1. Germline values: CDR1 SGHRS, CDR2 YFSETQ. V gave up 4 bases and J gave up 3 bases; unmatched junction bases: 7. The CDR3 contains 14 residues. The CDR3 DNA follows: TGCGCCAGCAGCCCCGGGGACAGTGGCTACGAGCAGTACTTC. Protein product: CASSPGDSGYEQYF. The full variable domain, its missing parts supplied by reference TRBV5-1 and TRBJ2-7, is KAGVTQTPRYLIKTRGQQVTLSCSPISGHRSVSWYQQTPGQGLQFLFEYFSETQRNKGNFPGRFSGRQFSNSRSEMNVSTLELGDSALYLCASSPGDSGYEQYFGPGTRLTVT.

V gene TRBV5-1 combines with J gene TRBJ2-7, with D possibly being TRBD2 (5 bases). The CDR3 is 11 residues long. Looked up from germline, CDR1 is SGHRS and CDR2 is YFSETQ. Trimming pared 3 bases from V and 6 bases from J, leaving 7 bases between. DNA of the CDR3: TGCGCCAGCAGCTACGGGATCGAGCAGTACTTC. This encodes CASSYGIEQYF.

The genes are TRBV30 and TRBJ2-5; 7 bases match TRBD1. V lost 3 bases to trimming and J lost 9 bases; unmatched junction nucleotides: 10. Germline lookup yields CDR1 GTSNPN and CDR2 SVGIG (reference sequence). This CDR3 contains 13 residues. The CDR3 nucleotides read TGTGCCTGGAGGGGGACAGAGCAACCGGCCCAGTACTTC. This gives the protein CAWRGTEQPAQYF.

CDR3 nucleotide sequence: TGCGCCAGCAGCCAAGCGATCACAGATACGCAGTATTTT. Protein: CASSQAITDTQYF. The rearrangement joins TRBV4-1 to TRBJ2-3; D gene ambiguous. V lost 1 base to trimming and J lost 2 bases, with 4 bases between them. The CDR3 covers 13 residues. Germline V CDR1 and CDR2: MGHRA, YSYEKL.

The chain recombines TRBV11-2 with TRBJ2-1; 10 nucleotides agree with TRBD2. The germline V gene encodes CDR1 SGHAT and CDR2 FQNNGV. The CDR3 has 14 residues. The V segment lost 6 bases and the J segment 4 bases; nucleotides outside the gene matches: 3. The CDR3, as DNA: TGTGCCAGCAGTCGGACTAGCGGTTACAATGAGCAGTTCTTC. It codes for CASSRTSGYNEQFF.

This sequence joins TRBV11-2 and TRBJ2-5, with D perhaps TRBD2 (6 bases). The V and J ends lost 4 bases and 1 base respectively, with 16 bases between them. There are 16 residues in the CDR3. In germline, CDR1 is SGHAT, CDR2 FQNNGV. CDR3 protein: CASSWRGVRGQETQYF. Written as DNA, the CDR3 is TGTGCCAGCAGCTGGAGGGGTGTGCGGGGCCAAGAGACCCAGTACTTC.

The rearrangement uses TRBV27 and TRBJ2-1; possible D gene TRBD2, 6 bases. V lost 8 bases, J lost 1 base, and 15 bases lay in between. The CDR3 is 15 residues long. Germline CDR1 is MNHEY and CDR2 is SMNVEV (reference sequence). CDR3 coding DNA: TGTGCCAGCGGACTCTTCGCGGGGTCCTACAATGAGCAGTTCTTC. Translated, it gives CASGLFAGSYNEQFF.

V usage is TRBV30 and J usage is TRBJ2-7; D gene unclear. Germline V CDR1 and CDR2: GTSNPN, SVGIG (reference sequence). CDR3 length equals 11 residues. The V and J ends lost 0 bases and 6 bases respectively, with 6 bases between them. This CDR3 is CAWSVSSEQYF. As DNA, the CDR3 is TGTGCCTGGAGTGTAAGCTCCGAGCAGTACTTC.

The V call is TRBV29-1, the J call TRBJ2-3, with D perhaps TRBD2 (6 bases). The germline V and J ends were trimmed by 5 bases and 0 bases, with 21 bases remaining between them. The CDR3 totals 17 residues. The germline V gene has CDR1 SQVTM and CDR2 ANQGSEA. CDR3 protein: CSVPGRILGTSTDTQYF. CDR3 coding DNA: TGCAGCGTTCCCGGACGGATTTTGGGGACTAGCACAGATACGCAGTATTTT.

This chain uses TRBV6-1 with TRBJ2-7; 9 bases align to TRBD2. The CDR3 length is 15 residues. CDR1 and CDR2 from the germline V gene are MNHNS and SASEGT. Losses at the gene ends were 2 bases for V and 5 bases for J; bases not matched to a gene: 7. The CDR3 sequence: CASSEMGSGSDEQYF. CDR3 bases: TGTGCCAGCAGTGAAATGGGTAGCGGGAGCGACGAGCAGTACTTC.

J is TRBJ2-7 and V is TRBV28; D is perhaps TRBD2 (7 bases). With 7 bases removed from V and 7 bases from J, the gap between germline ends came to 20 bases. This CDR3 is built from 14 residues. The germline V gene has CDR1 MDHEN and CDR2 SYDVKM. CDR3 sequence: CASTPGGTSGEQYF. Here the CDR3 DNA reads TGTGCCAGCACTCCGGGGGGCACCTCTGGTGAGCAGTACTTC.

The V and J genes are TRBV4-1 and TRBJ1-1; 7 nucleotides line up with TRBD1. Trimming took 2 bases from V and 4 from J; bases not matched to a gene: 19. This CDR3 region has 19 residues. The germline gives CDR1 MGHRA, CDR2 YSYEKL. CDR3 region: CASSQFSTGAGFVSTEAFF. In DNA form, the CDR3 reads TGCGCCAGCAGCCAATTTTCCACAGGGGCGGGATTCGTGAGCACTGAAGCTTTCTTT.

V usage is TRBV7-9 and J usage is TRBJ2-7, with D maybe TRBD2 (5 bases). CDR3 length equals 9 residues. Between the trimmed V and J ends, which lost 10 bases and 6 bases, there was a span of 7 bases. Germline CDR1 is SEHNR and CDR2 is FQNEAQ (reference sequence). The DNA of the CDR3 is TGTGCCACCGGGGTCGAGCAGTACTTC. Residues: CATGVEQYF.

The V call is TRBV28, the J call TRBJ1-3; D perhaps matches TRBD1 (6 bases). V dropped 9 bases and J dropped 7 bases, with 25 bases sitting between them. This CDR3 contains 16 residues. Germline V gene data show CDR1 as MDHEN and CDR2 as SYDVKM. The CDR3 region has the DNA TGTGCCAGTTCTCCCACGAGGGGGGGGACTTGGAACACCATATATTTT. This translates into CASSPTRGGTWNTIYF.